The 5 T cell receptor beta chains below all came from one sample that was sequenced in a study of blood T cell repertoires in COVID-19. The method was immunoSEQ multiplex PCR; TCRdb's version includes in-frame clones alone and lacks a portion of them. The data show 70,000 to 95,000 clones, around 80% seen once. The sample was peripheral blood. Receptor source: a human donor in a cohort sampled during active COVID-19.

This clone was detected once. This rearrangement joins TRBV11-2 to TRBJ1-5; D remains unclear. In germline, CDR1 is SGHAT, CDR2 FQNNGV. Trimming took off 1 base at V and 4 bases at J, with 11 bases between the two ends. This CDR3 spans 15 amino acids. The chain's CDR3 is CASSLVAGSNQPQHF. The CDR3 DNA reads as TGTGCCAGCAGCTTAGTTGCGGGATCGAATCAGCCCCAGCATTTT.

V and J are TRBV27 and TRBJ2-1, with TRBD2 matching over 14 bases. The germline CDR1 and CDR2 sequences are MNHEY and SMNVEV (reference sequence). The ends lost 4 bases at V and 3 bases at J; junction bases unmatched: 5. This CDR3 has 17 residues. CDR3 loop: CASSSTSGGAFYNEQFF. Here the CDR3 DNA reads TGTGCCAGCAGTTCGACTAGCGGGGGGGCTTTCTACAATGAGCAGTTCTTC.

J is TRBJ2-3 and V is TRBV18, with 8 bases aligning to TRBD2. V trimming: 1 base; J trimming: 3 bases; junction bases outside the gene matches: 3. CDR1 and CDR2 (germline): KGHSH, LQKENI. There are 15 residues in the CDR3. The CDR3 sequence is CASSPQRGPTDTQYF. As DNA, the CDR3 is TGTGCCAGCTCACCACAGCGGGGGCCGACAGATACGCAGTATTTT.

The rearrangement joins TRBV5-4 to TRBJ1-1, with D tentatively TRBD1 (6 bases). Trimming left V 4 bases short and J 7 bases short, with 23 bases between. CDR3 length equals 16 residues. The germline gives CDR1 SGHNT, CDR2 YYREEE (reference sequence). CDR3 in DNA: TGTGCCAGCAGCCTAATTCTGGGGCAGGGGTTGAGTGAAGCTTTCTTT. Translation gives CASSLILGQGLSEAFF.

V is TRBV10-2 and J is TRBJ2-5, with D possibly TRBD1 on 6 matching bases. V lost 7 bases to trimming and J lost 0 bases, with 9 bases between them. In germline, CDR1 is WSHSY, CDR2 SAAADI. CDR3 length: 13 amino acids. The CDR3 here is CASNRQDQETQYF. The CDR3 DNA reads TGCGCCAGCAATCGACAGGACCAAGAGACCCAGTACTTC.